This T cell receptor (beta chain) was profiled in a study of identical twins. V shed 0 bases, J shed 2 bases, and the junction held 4 bases outside the gene matches. This CDR3 is 17 amino acids long. Germline CDR1 is LGHDT and CDR2 is YNNKEL (reference sequence). MiXCR, run by TCRdb on the 5' RACE reads, gives a single entry per CDR3 protein. Here the sample spans about 790,000 distinct CDR3 sequences, roughly 18% being singletons. This clonotype has more than one count but fewer than ten. These sequences were also reported in another study, on T cells expressing NK-cell markers.

The rearrangement links TRBV3-1 to TRBJ2-3; 11 nucleotides align to TRBD2. This sequence originates from a woman aged 18-30 years in good health. Sequencing was done on a sample of PBMCs. Here the CDR3 DNA reads TGTGCCAGCAGCCAAGAAAGACTAGCGGGATACACAGATACGCAGTATTTT. It codes for CASSQERLAGYTDTQYF.